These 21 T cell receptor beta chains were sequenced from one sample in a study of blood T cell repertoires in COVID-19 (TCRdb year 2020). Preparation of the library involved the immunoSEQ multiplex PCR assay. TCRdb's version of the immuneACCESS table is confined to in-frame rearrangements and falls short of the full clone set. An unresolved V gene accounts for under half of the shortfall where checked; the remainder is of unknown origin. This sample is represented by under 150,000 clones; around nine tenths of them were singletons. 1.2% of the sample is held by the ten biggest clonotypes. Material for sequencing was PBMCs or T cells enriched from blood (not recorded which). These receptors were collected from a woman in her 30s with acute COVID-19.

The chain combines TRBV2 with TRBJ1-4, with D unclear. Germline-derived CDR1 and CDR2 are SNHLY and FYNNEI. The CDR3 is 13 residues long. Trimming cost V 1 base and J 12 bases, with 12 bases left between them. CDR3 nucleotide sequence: TGTGCCAGCAGTGAAGAATACCCGGGTCAACTGTTTTTT. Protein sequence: CASSEEYPGQLFF.

CDR3 in DNA: TGTGCCAGCAGTTTCCAGCGGGAGGGTTCCGACAATGAGCAGTTCTTC. It codes for CASSFQREGSDNEQFF. V and J are TRBV28 and TRBJ2-1, with 10 bases identical to TRBD2. With V trimmed by 3 bases and J by 5 bases, 7 bases remained unmatched. Germline V gene lookup returns CDR1 MDHEN and CDR2 SYDVKM. The CDR3 runs to 16 residues.

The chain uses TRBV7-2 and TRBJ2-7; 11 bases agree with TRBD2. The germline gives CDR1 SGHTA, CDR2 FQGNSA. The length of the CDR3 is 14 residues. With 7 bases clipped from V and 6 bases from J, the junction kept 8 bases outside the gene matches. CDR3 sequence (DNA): TGTGCCAGCAAACTAGCGGGAGTATCGGCCGAGCAGTACTTC. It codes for CASKLAGVSAEQYF.

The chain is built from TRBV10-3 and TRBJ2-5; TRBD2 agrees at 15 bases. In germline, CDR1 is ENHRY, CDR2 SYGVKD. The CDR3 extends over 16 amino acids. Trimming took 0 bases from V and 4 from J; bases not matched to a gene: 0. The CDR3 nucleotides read TGTGCCATCAGTGAGTCGGGACTAGCGGGAGGAGAGACCCAGTACTTC. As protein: CAISESGLAGGETQYF.

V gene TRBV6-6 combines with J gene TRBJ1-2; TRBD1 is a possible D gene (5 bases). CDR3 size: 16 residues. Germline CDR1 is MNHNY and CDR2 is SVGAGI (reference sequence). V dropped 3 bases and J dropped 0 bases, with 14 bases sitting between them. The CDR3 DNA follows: TGTGCCAGCAGTTATCGGGTGGGGGGTCCTAACTATGGCTACACCTTC. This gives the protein CASSYRVGGPNYGYTF.

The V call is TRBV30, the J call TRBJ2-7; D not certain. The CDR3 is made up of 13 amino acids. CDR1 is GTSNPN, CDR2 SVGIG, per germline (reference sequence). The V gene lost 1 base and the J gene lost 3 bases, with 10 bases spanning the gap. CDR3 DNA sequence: TGTGCCTGGAGTGCCGGTTCGGGCTACGAGCAGTACTTC. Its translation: CAWSAGSGYEQYF.

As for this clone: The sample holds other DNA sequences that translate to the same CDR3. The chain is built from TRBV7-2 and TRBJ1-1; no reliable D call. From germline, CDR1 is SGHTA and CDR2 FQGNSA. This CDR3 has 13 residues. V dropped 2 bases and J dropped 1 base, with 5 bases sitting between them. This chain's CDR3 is CASSLRGNTEAFF. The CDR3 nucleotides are TGTGCCAGCAGCTTAAGAGGGAACACTGAAGCTTTCTTT.

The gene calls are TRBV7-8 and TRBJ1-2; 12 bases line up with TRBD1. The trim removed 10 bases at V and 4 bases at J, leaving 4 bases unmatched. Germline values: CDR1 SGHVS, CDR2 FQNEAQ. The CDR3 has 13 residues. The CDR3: CAIGTGGFYGYTF. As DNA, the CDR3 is TGTGCCATCGGGACAGGGGGCTTCTATGGCTACACCTTC. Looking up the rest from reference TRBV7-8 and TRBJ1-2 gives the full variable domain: GAGVSQSPRYKVAKRGQDVALRCDPISGHVSLFWYQQALGQGPEFLTYFQNEAQLDKSGLPSDRFFAERPEGSVSTLKIQRTQQEDSAVYLCAIGTGGFYGYTFGSGTRLTVV.

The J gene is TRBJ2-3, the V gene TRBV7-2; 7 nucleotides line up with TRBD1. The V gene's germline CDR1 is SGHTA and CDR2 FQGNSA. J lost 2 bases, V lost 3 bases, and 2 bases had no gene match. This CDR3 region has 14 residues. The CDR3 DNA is TGTGCCAGCAGCTTCACAGGGGTCACAGATACGCAGTATTTT. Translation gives CASSFTGVTDTQYF.

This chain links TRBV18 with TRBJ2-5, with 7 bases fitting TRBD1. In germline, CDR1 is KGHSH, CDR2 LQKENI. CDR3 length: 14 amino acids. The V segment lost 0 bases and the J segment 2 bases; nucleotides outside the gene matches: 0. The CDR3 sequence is CASSPPGQQETQYF. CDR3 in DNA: TGTGCCAGCTCACCACCGGGACAGCAAGAGACCCAGTACTTC. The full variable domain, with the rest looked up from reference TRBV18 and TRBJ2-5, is NAGVMQNPRHLVRRRGQEARLRCSPMKGHSHVYWYRQLPEEGLKFMVYLQKENIIDESGMPKERFSAEFPKEGPSILRIQQVVRGDSAAYFCASSPPGQQETQYFGPGTRLLVL.

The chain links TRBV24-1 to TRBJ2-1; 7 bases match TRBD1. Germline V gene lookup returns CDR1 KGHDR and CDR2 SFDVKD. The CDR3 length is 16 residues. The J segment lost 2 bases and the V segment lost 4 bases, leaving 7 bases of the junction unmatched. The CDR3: CATSETTGSTYNEQFF. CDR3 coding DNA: TGTGCCACCAGTGAAACGACAGGGAGTACCTACAATGAGCAGTTCTTC.

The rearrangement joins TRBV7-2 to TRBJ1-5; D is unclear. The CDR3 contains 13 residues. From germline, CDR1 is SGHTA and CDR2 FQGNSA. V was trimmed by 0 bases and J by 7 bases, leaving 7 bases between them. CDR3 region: CASSLAPRQPQHF. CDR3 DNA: TGTGCCAGCAGCTTAGCCCCCCGGCAGCCCCAGCATTTT. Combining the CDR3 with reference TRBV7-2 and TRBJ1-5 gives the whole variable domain GAGVSQSPSNKVTEKGKDVELRCDPISGHTALYWYRQSLGQGLEFLIYFQGNSAPDKSGLPSDRFSAERTGGSVSTLTIQRTQQEDSAVYLCASSLAPRQPQHFGDGTRLSIL.

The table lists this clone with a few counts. The CDR3 bases are TGTGCCAGCAGCTTTTCTCCCGGGATCTACGAGCAGTACTTC. Translating gives CASSFSPGIYEQYF. The rearrangement uses TRBV7-2 and TRBJ2-7; tentatively, D is TRBD2 (5 bases). The germline CDR1 and CDR2 sequences are SGHTA and FQGNSA. Trimming stripped 3 bases from V and 3 bases from J, with 12 bases between. The CDR3 totals 14 residues.

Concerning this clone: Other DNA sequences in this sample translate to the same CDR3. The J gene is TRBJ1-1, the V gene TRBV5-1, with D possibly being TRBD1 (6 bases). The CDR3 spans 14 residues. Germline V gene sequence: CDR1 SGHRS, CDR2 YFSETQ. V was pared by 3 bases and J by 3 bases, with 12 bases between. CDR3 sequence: CASSSQGGDTEAFF. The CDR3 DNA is TGCGCCAGCAGCTCACAGGGTGGGGACACTGAAGCTTTCTTT.

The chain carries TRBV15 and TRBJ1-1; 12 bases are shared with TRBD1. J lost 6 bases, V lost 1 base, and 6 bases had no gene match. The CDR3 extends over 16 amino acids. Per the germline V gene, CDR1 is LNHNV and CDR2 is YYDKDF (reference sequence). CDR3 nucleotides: TGTGCCACCAGCAGAGGGTCGGGACAGGGGGCTTCTGAAGCTTTCTTT. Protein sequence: CATSRGSGQGASEAFF.

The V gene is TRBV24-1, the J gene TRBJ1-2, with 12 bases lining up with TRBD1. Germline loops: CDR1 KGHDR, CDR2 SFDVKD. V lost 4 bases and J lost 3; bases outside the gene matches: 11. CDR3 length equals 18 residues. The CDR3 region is CATSDRPGTGGAHYGYTF. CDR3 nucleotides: TGTGCCACCAGTGACCGTCCCGGGACAGGGGGCGCTCACTATGGCTACACCTTC.

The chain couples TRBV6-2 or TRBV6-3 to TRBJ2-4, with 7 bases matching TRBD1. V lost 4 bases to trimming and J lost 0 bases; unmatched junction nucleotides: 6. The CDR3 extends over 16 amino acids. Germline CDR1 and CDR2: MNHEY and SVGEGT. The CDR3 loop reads CASSSGQTLAKNIQYF. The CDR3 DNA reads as TGTGCCAGCAGTTCGGGACAGACACTAGCCAAAAACATTCAGTACTTC.

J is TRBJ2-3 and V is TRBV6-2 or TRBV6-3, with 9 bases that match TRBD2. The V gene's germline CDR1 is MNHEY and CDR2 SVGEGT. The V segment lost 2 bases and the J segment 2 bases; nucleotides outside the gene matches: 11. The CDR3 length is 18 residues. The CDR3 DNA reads TGTGCCAGCAGTTACGTGGCGGGAGGGCCTGTACACACAGATACGCAGTATTTT. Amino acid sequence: CASSYVAGGPVHTDTQYF.

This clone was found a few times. The CDR3 loop is CASSPSGIPYEQYF. The CDR3 DNA reads as TGTGCCAGCTCACCCTCTGGCATCCCCTACGAGCAGTACTTC. The chain links TRBV18 to TRBJ2-7; no firm D call. The length of the CDR3 is 14 residues. The V end was cut by 3 bases, the J end by 2 bases, with 11 bases between. Germline CDR1 is KGHSH and CDR2 is LQKENI.

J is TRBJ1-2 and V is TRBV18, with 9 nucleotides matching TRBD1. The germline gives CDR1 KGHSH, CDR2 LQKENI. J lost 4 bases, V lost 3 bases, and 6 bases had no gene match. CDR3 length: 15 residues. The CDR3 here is CASSPTGGRGYGYTF. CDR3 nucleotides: TGTGCCAGCTCACCTACAGGGGGCCGCGGCTATGGCTACACCTTC.

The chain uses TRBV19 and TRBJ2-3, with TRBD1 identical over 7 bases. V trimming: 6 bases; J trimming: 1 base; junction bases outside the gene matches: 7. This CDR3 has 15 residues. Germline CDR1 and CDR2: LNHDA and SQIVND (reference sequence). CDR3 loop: CASSTTGTGTDTQYF. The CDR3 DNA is TGTGCCAGTAGCACGACAGGGACAGGCACAGATACGCAGTATTTT.